The clone carrying this T cell receptor (beta chain) was seen only a few times. Its matching antigen is unknown. Noted time point: patch test 2, 6 weeks after DPC sensitization. Treatment in this sample: therapeutic diphenylcyclopropenone sensitization with weekly scalp DPC. Phlebotomy was performed prior to application of every patch test. This sample is part of a study of human T cells and chemical hapten exposure. TCRdb itself ran the RACE reads through MiXCR, one entry per CDR3 protein. The sample has around 360,000 distinct CDR3 sequences, about 6.9% seen once. General study points: Expanded TCR sets contained significantly more large CDR3 similarity clusters than controls.

The CDR3 contains 15 residues. Trimming cost V 0 bases and J 0 bases, with 6 bases left between them. Germline values: CDR1 LGHDT, CDR2 YNNKEL (reference sequence). J is TRBJ1-5 and V is TRBV3-1; no clear D gene. Sequencing was performed on whole blood, taken in connection with sensitization to the hapten diphenylcyclopropenone (DPC). The source of this sequence is a woman between 18 and 29 years old with alopecia areata. Some clones in this sample may be carry-over from other donors' samples. CDR3 in DNA: TGTGCCAGCAGCCAAGAGATGGGTAGCAATCAGCCCCAGCATTTT. This codes for CASSQEMGSNQPQHF.